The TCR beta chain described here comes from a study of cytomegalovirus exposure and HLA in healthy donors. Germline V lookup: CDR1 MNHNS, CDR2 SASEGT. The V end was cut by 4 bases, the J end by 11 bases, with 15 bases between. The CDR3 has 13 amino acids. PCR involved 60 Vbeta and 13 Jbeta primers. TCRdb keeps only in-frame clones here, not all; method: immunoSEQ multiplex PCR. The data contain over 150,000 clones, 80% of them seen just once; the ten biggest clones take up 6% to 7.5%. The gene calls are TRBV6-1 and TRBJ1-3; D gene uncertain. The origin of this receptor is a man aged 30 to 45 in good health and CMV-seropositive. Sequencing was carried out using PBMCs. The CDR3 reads CASSGNTREAIYF. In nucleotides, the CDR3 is TGTGCCAGCAGTGGGAACACTAGGGAGGCCATATATTTT.